The 23 T cell receptor beta chains presented below share a single source sample, sequenced in a study of T cell changes during pregnancy in multiple sclerosis. The table came from immunoSEQ multiplex PCR; TCRdb's copy has only in-frame clones and leaves some out. The sample includes about 40,000 clones, about 94% of them seen just once. The sample consisted of peripheral blood, taken in the third trimester of pregnancy. The receptor source for this set is a female donor with multiple sclerosis, enrolled in a pregnancy study.

This rearrangement joins TRBV7-2 to TRBJ2-7; 8 bases fit TRBD1. Germline CDR1 reads SGHTA; CDR2 reads FQGNSA. V trimming: 0 bases; J trimming: 6 bases; junction bases outside the gene matches: 10. The CDR3 runs to 16 residues. CDR3 bases: TGTGCCAGCAGCTTAGCGGGGCAGGGGGCCCGATTCGAGCAGTACTTC. Residues: CASSLAGQGARFEQYF.

The chain has TRBV11-3 and TRBJ2-3; 8 bases are a match to TRBD2. Trimming at V came to 1 base and at J to 4 bases, leaving 7 bases not matched to a gene. Germline lookup yields CDR1 SGHNT and CDR2 YENEEA. The CDR3 is made up of 16 amino acids. The DNA of the CDR3 is TGTGCCAGCAGCTTAGCGTGGCGGGGGGCCCCAGATACGCAGTATTTT. Residues: CASSLAWRGAPDTQYF.

The rearrangement joins TRBV5-4 to TRBJ1-3; 9 positions agree with TRBD1. The germline CDR1 and CDR2 sequences are SGHNT and YYREEE (reference sequence). J lost 3 bases, V lost 4 bases, and 8 bases had no gene match. This CDR3 has 16 residues. The chain's CDR3 is CASSATGTGIGNTIYF. CDR3 in DNA: TGTGCCAGCAGCGCCACCGGGACAGGGATTGGAAACACCATATATTTT.

This chain uses TRBV2 with TRBJ2-7; 11 bases are shared with TRBD1. Trimming took 8 bases from V and 7 from J; bases not matched to a gene: 13. Looked up from germline, CDR1 is SNHLY and CDR2 is FYNNEI. The CDR3 has 15 amino acids. For the CDR3, the DNA is TGTGCCAGCGGACGAACCAGGACAGGGGGCAGTGAGCAGTACTTC. Translation: CASGRTRTGGSEQYF.

The chain recombines TRBV6-5 with TRBJ2-2; 8 bases are shared with TRBD1. The CDR3 is 15 amino acids. After removal of 1 base from V and 4 bases from J, the junction contained 2 bases not matched to a gene. In germline, CDR1 is MNHEY, CDR2 SVGAGI. DNA of the CDR3: TGTGCCAGCAGTTACTGGACAGGGACCACCGGGGAGCTGTTTTTT. It codes for CASSYWTGTTGELFF.

This clone was recorded a few times. The chain couples TRBV29-1 to TRBJ2-7; 7 bases line up with TRBD2. CDR3 size: 13 residues. V lost 3 bases, J lost 6 bases, and 8 bases stayed unmatched. The germline V gene encodes CDR1 SQVTM and CDR2 ANQGSEA. The CDR3 loop is CSVDTAGEAEQYF. The CDR3 coding sequence is TGCAGCGTTGATACGGCGGGAGAGGCCGAGCAGTACTTC.

The rearrangement uses TRBV28 and TRBJ1-2; D may be TRBD1 (5 bases). CDR1 is MDHEN, CDR2 SYDVKM, per germline. This CDR3 has 15 amino acids. V was trimmed by 0 bases and J by 7 bases, leaving 15 bases between them. CDR3 sequence: CASSLWERGEAGYTF. CDR3 coding DNA: TGTGCCAGCAGTTTATGGGAACGGGGGGAGGCTGGCTACACCTTC.

This chain links TRBV27 with TRBJ1-6, with TRBD1 matching 7 bases. The CDR3 has 14 residues. Germline lookup yields CDR1 MNHEY and CDR2 SMNVEV (reference sequence). J lost 7 bases, V lost 6 bases, and 6 bases had no gene match. The chain's CDR3 is CASRRDRANSPLHF. CDR3 nucleotides: TGTGCCAGCAGAAGAGACAGGGCAAATTCACCCCTCCACTTT.

The chain links TRBV6-6 to TRBJ1-2, with D maybe TRBD1 (5 bases). Germline assignment: CDR1 MNHNY and CDR2 SVGAGI (reference sequence). This CDR3 is 14 amino acids long. V was clipped by 2 bases and J by 4 bases, with 11 bases between them. The CDR3: CASSYPQGLYGYTF. For the CDR3, the DNA is TGTGCCAGCAGTTACCCGCAGGGCCTCTATGGCTACACCTTC.

The chain is built from TRBV4-3 and TRBJ2-5, with 9 bases lining up with TRBD2. The junction had 0 bases not matched to a gene; V was cut back by 0 bases and J by 1 base. This CDR3 spans 15 amino acids. Germline CDR1 LGHNA, CDR2 YSLEER. The CDR3 DNA is TGCGCCAGCAGCCAAGAGCGGGGGGGCCAAGAGACCCAGTACTTC. Residues: CASSQERGGQETQYF.

This clone was found once. This chain connects TRBV7-2 to TRBJ2-3; 9 nucleotides match TRBD2. This CDR3 contains 17 residues. The germline V gene encodes CDR1 SGHTA and CDR2 FQGNSA. The V gene end was trimmed by 1 base and the J gene end by 0 bases; junction bases not matched to a gene: 5. CDR3 nucleotide sequence: TGTGCCAGCAGCTTAGGGCTAGCGGGGTCTAGCACAGATACGCAGTATTTT. Its translation: CASSLGLAGSSTDTQYF.

The CDR3 region has the DNA TGTGCCAGCAGTTACCGGACAGACTACTATGGCTACACCTTC. Its translation: CASSYRTDYYGYTF. The chain joins TRBV6-5 to TRBJ1-2; a possible D gene is TRBD1 (6 bases). This CDR3 is built from 14 residues. The V gene lost 2 bases and the J gene lost 3 bases, with 10 bases spanning the gap. In germline, CDR1 is MNHEY, CDR2 SVGAGI.

The rearrangement uses TRBV2 and TRBJ2-2, with D hard to call. The V end lost 4 bases, the J end lost 2 bases, and 11 bases lay between the germline ends. Germline CDR1 is SNHLY and CDR2 is FYNNEI. CDR3 length: 15 residues. The CDR3, as DNA: TGTGCCAGCAGTGTTGGCTTAACAAACACCGGGGAGCTGTTTTTT. Its translation is CASSVGLTNTGELFF.

The chain has TRBV7-2 and TRBJ1-2, with 12 bases fitting TRBD1. This CDR3 has 16 residues. Germline CDR1 and CDR2: SGHTA and FQGNSA. The V gene end was trimmed by 0 bases and the J gene end by 3 bases; junction bases not matched to a gene: 2. The CDR3: CASSLAGTGGDYGYTF. For the CDR3, the DNA is TGTGCCAGCAGCTTAGCCGGGACAGGGGGCGACTATGGCTACACCTTC.

The J gene is TRBJ1-5, the V gene TRBV12-5; D is perhaps TRBD1 (6 bases). This CDR3 is built from 16 residues. V lost 1 base and J lost 7, with 17 bases in between. The germline V gene encodes CDR1 LGHNT and CDR2 FRNRAP. The CDR3 protein is CASGLAAGGLLQPQHF. CDR3 sequence (DNA): TGTGCTAGTGGTTTGGCCGCGGGGGGGCTTCTGCAGCCCCAGCATTTT.

This rearrangement joins TRBV10-3 to TRBJ2-3, with D tentatively TRBD2 (5 bases). The CDR3 extends over 13 amino acids. Deletions cut 0 bases from V and 7 bases from J, with 8 bases between. Germline V lookup: CDR1 ENHRY, CDR2 SYGVKD. CDR3 loop: CAISESREYTQYF. In DNA, the CDR3 is TGTGCCATCAGTGAGTCGAGGGAATATACGCAGTATTTT.

The J gene is TRBJ2-3, the V gene TRBV7-9; the D is unclear. V lost 2 bases and J lost 1, with 10 bases in between. The CDR3 loop spans 15 amino acids. The germline gives CDR1 SEHNR, CDR2 FQNEAQ (reference sequence). CDR3 sequence reads: CASSLPPTGTDTQYF. The CDR3 DNA follows: TGTGCCAGCAGCTTACCCCCAACAGGCACAGATACGCAGTATTTT.

The rearrangement joins TRBV9 to TRBJ2-5; 12 bases are shared with TRBD2. V shed 0 bases and J 6 bases; nucleotides not matched to a gene: 9. The CDR3 consists of 17 residues. Germline V CDR1 and CDR2: SGDLS, YYNGEE. CDR3 DNA sequence: TGTGCCAGCAGCGTAGGGCCTAGCGGGAGGGCTGTTCAGACCCAGTACTTC. Translating gives CASSVGPSGRAVQTQYF.

The chain's CDR3 is CASSPRRGSGANVLTF. DNA for the CDR3: TGTGCCAGCAGTCCAAGACGGGGCTCTGGGGCCAACGTCCTGACTTTC. The chain has TRBV25-1 and TRBJ2-6, with D possibly matching TRBD2 (5 bases). The length of the CDR3 is 16 residues. CDR1 and CDR2 from the germline V gene are MGHDK and SYGVNS. Trimming removed 5 bases at V and 0 bases at J, with 11 bases between.

This clone was seen just once. V usage is TRBV15 and J usage is TRBJ2-5; D is ambiguous. The germline V and J ends were trimmed by 0 bases and 1 base, with 9 bases remaining between them. Germline CDR1 is LNHNV and CDR2 is YYDKDF (reference sequence). The CDR3 has 15 residues. The CDR3 sequence: CATSRDLYSQETQYF. CDR3 sequence (DNA): TGTGCCACCAGCAGAGATCTTTACAGCCAAGAGACCCAGTACTTC. Full variable domain (remainder filled in from reference TRBV15 and TRBJ2-5): DAMVIQNPRYQVTQFGKPVTLSCSQTLNHNVMYWYQQKSSQAPKLLFHYYDKDFNNEADTPDNFQSRRPNTSFCFLDIRSPGLGDTAMYLCATSRDLYSQETQYFGPGTRLLVL.

The rearrangement joins TRBV5-5 to TRBJ2-7, with TRBD1 as a possible D gene (6 bases). Germline-derived CDR1 and CDR2 are SGHKS and YYEKEE (reference sequence). This CDR3 comprises 14 residues. Between the trimmed V and J ends, which lost 0 bases and 5 bases, there was a span of 12 bases. CDR3 in DNA: TGTGCCAGCAGCTTGGGAACAGGGTTGAACGAGCAGTACTTC. Protein product: CASSLGTGLNEQYF. Full variable domain (outside the CDR3, taken from reference TRBV5-5 and TRBJ2-7): DAGVTQSPTHLIKTRGQQVTLRCSPISGHKSVSWYQQVLGQGPQFIFQYYEKEERGRGNFPDRFSARQFPNYSSELNVNALLLGDSALYLCASSLGTGLNEQYFGPGTRLTVT.

This clone is a singleton in its sample. The rearrangement links TRBV19 to TRBJ2-3; weak D call: TRBD1 (5 bases). Germline CDR1 and CDR2: LNHDA and SQIVND (reference sequence). With 6 bases removed from V and 4 bases from J, the gap between germline ends came to 17 bases. The CDR3 covers 15 residues. CDR3 amino acids: CASSNWAGPADTQYF. The CDR3 DNA follows: TGTGCCAGTAGCAATTGGGCAGGGCCAGCAGATACGCAGTATTTT.

The CDR3 DNA reads as TGTGCCAGCAGCCCCCCCGGACTAGCGGCAGATACGCAGTATTTT. This translates into CASSPPGLAADTQYF. The genes are TRBV6-6 and TRBJ2-3; TRBD2 matches 10 bases. CDR1 MNHNY and CDR2 SVGAGI come from the germline V gene (reference sequence). With V trimmed by 6 bases and J by 4 bases, 7 bases remained unmatched. The CDR3 contains 15 residues.